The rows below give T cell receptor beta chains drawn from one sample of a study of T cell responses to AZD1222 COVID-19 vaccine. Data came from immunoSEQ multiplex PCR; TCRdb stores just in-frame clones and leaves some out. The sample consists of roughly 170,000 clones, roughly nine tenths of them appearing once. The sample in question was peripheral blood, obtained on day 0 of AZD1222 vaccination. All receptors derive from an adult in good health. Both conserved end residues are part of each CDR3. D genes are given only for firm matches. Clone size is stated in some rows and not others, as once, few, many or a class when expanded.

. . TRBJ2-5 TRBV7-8 CASSLGVDVFSETQYF TGTGCCAGCAGCTTAGGGGTAGACGTTTTTTCGGAGACCCAGTACTTC
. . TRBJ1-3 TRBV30 CAWSLKGGSGNTIYF TGTGCCTGGAGCCTAAAAGGGGGTTCTGGAAACACCATATATTTT
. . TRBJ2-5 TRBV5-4 CASSTLETQYF TGTGCCAGCAGCACCCTGGAGACCCAGTACTTC
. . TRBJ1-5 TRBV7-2 CASSLVTSSNQPQHF TGTGCCAGCAGCTTAGTTACGAGTAGCAATCAGCCCCAGCATTTT
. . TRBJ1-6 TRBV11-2 CASSSPPGGSYNSPLHF TGTGCCAGCAGCTCCCCGCCGGGCGGGTCCTATAATTCACCCCTCCACTTT
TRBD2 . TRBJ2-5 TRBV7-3 CASSRGGQETQYF TGTGCCAGCAGCCGGGGGGGCCAAGAGACCCAGTACTTC
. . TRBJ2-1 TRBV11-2 CASSLYLRAGEFEQFF TGTGCCAGCAGCCTATACTTGCGGGCAGGGGAATTTGAGCAGTTCTTC
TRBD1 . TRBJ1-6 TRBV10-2 CASSQDGDRGPLHF TGCGCCAGCAGCCAGGACGGGGACAGGGGACCCCTCCACTTT
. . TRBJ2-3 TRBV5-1 CASSSGTDTQYF TGCGCCAGCAGCTCTGGCACAGATACGCAGTATTTT
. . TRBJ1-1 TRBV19 CASSRVGANTEAFF TGTGCCAGTAGTAGGGTGGGGGCAAACACTGAAGCTTTCTTT
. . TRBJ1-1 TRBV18 CASSPNFGGNTEAFF TGTGCCAGCTCACCTAACTTTGGGGGTAACACTGAAGCTTTCTTT
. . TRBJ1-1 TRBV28 CASSQLDVNTEAFF TGTGCCAGCAGCCAGTTAGACGTGAACACTGAAGCTTTCTTT
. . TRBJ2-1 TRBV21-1 CASSRIYSYNEQFF TGTGCCAGCAGCCGTATCTACTCCTACAATGAGCAGTTCTTC
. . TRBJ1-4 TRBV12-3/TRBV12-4 CASSFEEKLFF TGTGCCAGCAGTTTTGAGGAAAAACTGTTTTTT
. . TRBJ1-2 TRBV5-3 CARSLEGAPVRRANYGYTF TGTGCCAGAAGCTTGGAGGGCGCGCCCGTACGGCGAGCTAACTATGGCTACACCTTC
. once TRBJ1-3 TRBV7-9 CASSLGSGNTIYF TGTGCCAGCAGCTTAGGTTCTGGAAACACCATATATTTT
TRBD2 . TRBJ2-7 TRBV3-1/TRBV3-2 CASSQGGGSNHEQYF TGTGCCAGCAGCCAAGGGGGGGGGAGTAATCACGAGCAGTACTTC
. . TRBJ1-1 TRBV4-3 CASSQGGMLGGNTEAFF TGCGCCAGCAGCCAAGGTGGTATGTTGGGGGGGAACACTGAAGCTTTCTTT
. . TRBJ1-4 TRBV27 CASSLSRVTNEKLFF TGTGCCAGCAGTTTATCCAGGGTTACTAATGAAAAACTGTTTTTT
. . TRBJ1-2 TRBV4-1 CASSQAGTTKNYGYTF TGCGCCAGCAGCCAAGCCGGGACCACCAAAAACTATGGCTACACCTTC
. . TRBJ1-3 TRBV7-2 CASSREFKNTIYF TGTGCCAGCAGTAGGGAGTTTAAGAACACCATATATTTT
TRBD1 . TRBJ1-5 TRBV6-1 CASSEKVLRTGGLYSNQPQHF TGTGCCAGCAGTGAAAAGGTTCTTAGGACAGGGGGCCTATATAGCAATCAGCCCCAGCATTTT
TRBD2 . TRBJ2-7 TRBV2 CASIPSSGGAYEQYF TGTGCCAGCATTCCCTCTAGCGGGGGGGCCTACGAGCAGTACTTC
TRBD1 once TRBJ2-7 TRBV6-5 CASSQQGAYEQYF TGTGCCAGCAGTCAACAGGGGGCCTACGAGCAGTACTTC
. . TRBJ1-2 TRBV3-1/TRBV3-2 CASSPRDNGYTF TGTGCCAGCAGCCCCCGGGACAATGGCTACACCTTC